Below are 17 T cell receptor beta chains sequenced from a single sample in a study of blood T cell repertoires in COVID-19. Sequenced by immunoSEQ multiplex PCR; TCRdb stores in-frame clones only, minus some. The table includes roughly 100,000 clones, 91% detected once. The sample taken for sequencing was peripheral blood. The receptors originated from a human donor in a cohort sampled during active COVID-19.

The CDR3 coding sequence is TGCGCCAGCAGCTTGGACCTCGGGACAGGGATAGCCAACAATGAGCAGTTCTTC. Its translation is CASSLDLGTGIANNEQFF. The chain combines TRBV5-1 with TRBJ2-1, with TRBD1 matching 9 bases. From germline, CDR1 is SGHRS and CDR2 YFSETQ. Trimming cost V 0 bases and J 5 bases; bases outside gene matches: 12. The CDR3 contains 18 residues.

The table lists this clone with a few counts. The chain combines TRBV29-1 with TRBJ2-3, with 9 nucleotides matching TRBD2. The germline gives CDR1 SQVTM, CDR2 ANQGSEA. The CDR3 runs 14 residues. Losses at the gene ends were 5 bases for V and 6 bases for J; bases not matched to a gene: 9. The CDR3 loop is CSVRLGLASDTQYF. CDR3 nucleotides: TGCAGCGTTAGGTTGGGACTAGCAAGCGATACGCAGTATTTT.

The V gene is TRBV30, the J gene TRBJ1-5; 11 nucleotides agree with TRBD1. V gave up 5 bases and J gave up 6 bases; unmatched junction bases: 9. The CDR3 contains 15 residues. Germline CDR1 and CDR2: GTSNPN and SVGIG (reference sequence). CDR3 in DNA: TGTGCCTGGCAAGAAGGGACAGGGGGTAGTCAGCCCCAGCATTTT. As protein: CAWQEGTGGSQPQHF.

The chain links TRBV4-3 to TRBJ2-2; maybe TRBD1 (6 bases). The CDR3 runs 15 residues. Trimming left V 1 base short and J 0 bases short, with 6 bases between. From germline, CDR1 is LGHNA and CDR2 YSLEER. The CDR3 DNA reads TGCGCCAGCAGCCAAGGGACAGCGAACACCGGGGAGCTGTTTTTT. Its translation is CASSQGTANTGELFF.

The chain joins TRBV15 to TRBJ2-2; 9 bases line up with TRBD1. The CDR3 extends over 14 amino acids. Germline CDR1 and CDR2: LNHNV and YYDKDF (reference sequence). V lost 7 bases and J lost 2; bases outside the gene matches: 2. CDR3 nucleotides: TGTGCCACCATGGACAGGGGAAACACCGGGGAGCTGTTTTTT. It translates to CATMDRGNTGELFF.

The chain links TRBV25-1 to TRBJ2-7; no definite D call. Looked up from germline, CDR1 is MGHDK and CDR2 is SYGVNS. Trimming took off 4 bases at V and 0 bases at J, with 16 bases between the two ends. The CDR3 sequence is 16 residues long. The CDR3 loop reads CASSGGARENSYEQYF. CDR3 nucleotide sequence: TGTGCCAGCAGTGGTGGAGCGAGAGAGAACTCCTACGAGCAGTACTTC.

This clone was detected a few times. The chain joins TRBV2 to TRBJ2-3, with TRBD2 matching 8 bases. In germline, CDR1 is SNHLY, CDR2 FYNNEI. The CDR3 sequence is 15 residues long. The V segment lost 6 bases and the J segment 2 bases; nucleotides outside the gene matches: 7. CDR3 in DNA: TGTGCCAGCAGGATGACTAGCGCGAACACAGATACGCAGTATTTT. The encoded protein is CASRMTSANTDTQYF. The full variable domain, in which reference TRBV2 and TRBJ2-3 provide the parts outside the CDR3, is EPEVTQTPSHQVTQMGQEVILRCVPISNHLYFYWYRQILGQKVEFLVSFYNNEISEKSEIFDDQFSVERPDGSNFTLKIRSTKLEDSAMYFCASRMTSANTDTQYFGPGTRLTVL.

The chain links TRBV3-1 (or the pseudogene TRBV3-2) to TRBJ1-5; a possible D gene is TRBD1 (6 bases). V lost 4 bases and J 0 bases, leaving 7 bases between the germline ends. From germline, CDR1 is LGHDT and CDR2 YNNKEL (reference sequence). CDR3 length: 14 amino acids. CDR3 nucleotide sequence: TGTGCCAGCAGCCGGACAGCTAGCAATCAGCCCCAGCATTTT. This sequence encodes CASSRTASNQPQHF.

V gene TRBV30 combines with J gene TRBJ1-4, with 7 bases matching TRBD1. J gave up 7 bases and V 3 bases, and 2 bases lay outside the gene matches. Germline assignment: CDR1 GTSNPN and CDR2 SVGIG (reference sequence). CDR3 size: 12 residues. As DNA, the CDR3 is TGTGCCTGGAGGACAGGGAGTGAAAAACTGTTTTTT. It translates to CAWRTGSEKLFF.

The rearrangement joins TRBV6-1 to TRBJ1-2; D gene uncertain. This CDR3 is built from 13 residues. The V gene lost 2 bases and the J gene lost 7 bases, with 11 bases spanning the gap. Germline V gives CDR1 MNHNS, CDR2 SASEGT. CDR3 DNA: TGTGCCAGCAGTGAATCCGGTAACGGTGGCTACACCTTC. Its translation is CASSESGNGGYTF.

Comment on this clone: At one of its ends the junction is not consistent with the germline gene, which may arise from a read error. The chain is built from TRBV15 and TRBJ2-5, with D possibly TRBD1 on 7 matching bases. Germline V gives CDR1 LNHNV, CDR2 YYDKDF (reference sequence). The CDR3 covers 16 residues. Written as DNA, the CDR3 is TGTGCCGCCAGCAGAGATGCTGGCAGGGGGGTCGAGACCCAGTACTTC. Protein: CAASRDAGRGVETQYF. Full variable domain (rest looked up from reference TRBV15 and TRBJ2-5): DAMVIQNPRYQVTQFGKPVTLSCSQTLNHNVMYWYQQKSSQAPKLLFHYYDKDFNNEADTPDNFQSRRPNTSFCFLDIRSPGLGDTAMYLCAASRDAGRGVETQYFGPGTRLLVL.

The chain couples TRBV27 to TRBJ2-1, with D tentatively TRBD1 (6 bases). The CDR3 has 15 amino acids. Germline V gene sequence: CDR1 MNHEY, CDR2 SMNVEV (reference sequence). Deletions cut 3 bases from V and 10 bases from J, with 19 bases between. The CDR3 DNA sequence: TGTGCCAGCAGTTTTTCAGGGGCCGGGCTCCGGGAGCAGTTCTTC. It yields the protein CASSFSGAGLREQFF.

This clone has a single count. This chain joins TRBV7-2 and TRBJ2-7; 8 bases line up with TRBD1. J was trimmed by 4 bases and V by 2 bases; bases with no gene match: 4. Germline V CDR1 and CDR2: SGHTA, FQGNSA. There are 14 residues in the CDR3. CDR3 in DNA: TGTGCCAGCAGCTTACAGGGGGCATGGTACGAGCAGTACTTC. Protein product: CASSLQGAWYEQYF.

This chain links TRBV21-1 with TRBJ1-2. TRBV21-1 is designated a pseudogene. CDR3 length: 17 residues. The CDR3 reads CAKKPRGSRWANYGYTF. The CDR3 coding sequence is TGTGCCAAAAAACCCAGAGGGTCAAGGTGGGCGAATTATGGCTACACCTTC.

A note on this clone: This specimen includes other DNA sequences encoding the same CDR3. The chain links TRBV7-2 to TRBJ1-4, with D maybe TRBD1 (6 bases). The CDR3 covers 13 residues. The ends were cut back, 5 bases at V and 8 bases at J, with 12 bases in the middle. Germline loops: CDR1 SGHTA, CDR2 FQGNSA. The CDR3 sequence: CASSADRGEKLFF. Written as DNA, the CDR3 is TGTGCCAGCAGCGCGGACAGAGGAGAAAAACTGTTTTTT.

The chain is built from TRBV29-1 and TRBJ2-3; the D is unclear. There are 14 residues in the CDR3. Germline-derived CDR1 and CDR2 are SQVTM and ANQGSEA. Trimming shortened V by 2 bases and J by 2 bases, and 11 bases separated the two germline ends. The CDR3 DNA reads TGCAGCGTTGAAAGTGGGCAGTACACAGATACGCAGTATTTT. This translates into CSVESGQYTDTQYF.

This chain connects TRBV4-3 to TRBJ1-4; 7 nucleotides match TRBD1. Germline assignment: CDR1 LGHNA and CDR2 YSLEER. The junction had 11 bases not matched to a gene; V was cut back by 4 bases and J by 0 bases. The CDR3 is 18 amino acids. This CDR3 reads CASSLTLATGATNEKLFF. The CDR3 DNA reads TGCGCCAGCAGCCTTACATTAGCCACAGGGGCAACTAATGAAAAACTGTTTTTT.